This TCR beta chain derives from a study of blood T cell repertoires in COVID-19. On the study more broadly: The United States, Italy and Spain supplied acute and convalescent COVID-19 samples. PBMCs, B-cell-depleted T cells, or T cells were the source of the cDNA or gDNA that made up the material.

The CDR3 has 16 residues. The germline V gene encodes CDR1 MNHEY and CDR2 SMNVEV (reference sequence). Trimming shortened V by 0 bases and J by 4 bases, and 15 bases separated the two germline ends. Seattle's cohort entered during active infection and was followed longitudinally. Original methodology: From reference gene primer amplification, estimates of nucleated cell counts were derived. Some clones are missing from TCRdb's copy, which holds only in-frame ones; the method was immunoSEQ multiplex PCR. D and trimming were read from the DNA, whereas the V and J calls and clone size are those reported in that table. The sample lists roughly 81,000 clones, around 85% seen once, with 3% to 3.5% in the top ten.

The origin of this receptor is a woman at least 80 years old with COVID-19, enrolled during active disease. This chain links TRBV27 with TRBJ1-2; maybe TRBD1 (5 bases). Sample: peripheral blood. The CDR3 region is CASSLSPGGESYGYTF. The CDR3 bases are TGTGCCAGCAGTTTATCGCCCGGGGGGGAGAGCTATGGCTACACCTTC.